This T cell receptor (beta chain) originates from a study of blood T cells in healthy people across ages. Study-level results: Roughly linear declines in TCR beta diversity per million T cells occurred with age. Versus aged donors, long-lived donors had higher diversity and more naive CD4+ cells.

Trimming stripped 4 bases from V and 8 bases from J, with 14 bases between. Per germline, CDR1 SGHTA and CDR2 FQGTGA. This CDR3 has 13 residues. The use of a sample-barcoded 5' primer and a J-beta primer mix characterized a second PCR of 7 to 11 cycles. TCRdb recomputed calls from the 5' RACE reads with MiXCR, one row per CDR3 protein. The sample holds some 850,000 distinct CDR3 sequences; roughly 24% are singletons and the top ten take 2.5% to 3.5%. As for this clonotype: Its antigen is undetermined.

The same sample was also used in a study of T cells of mothers and their children.

Sequenced material: blood. The sequence derives from a boy aged 5-17 years in good health. The V call is TRBV7-3, the J call TRBJ2-5, with D tentatively TRBD2 (6 bases). The CDR3 region has the DNA TGTGCCAGCAGCTACCGGACGGGAGAAACCCAGTACTTC. It encodes CASSYRTGETQYF.